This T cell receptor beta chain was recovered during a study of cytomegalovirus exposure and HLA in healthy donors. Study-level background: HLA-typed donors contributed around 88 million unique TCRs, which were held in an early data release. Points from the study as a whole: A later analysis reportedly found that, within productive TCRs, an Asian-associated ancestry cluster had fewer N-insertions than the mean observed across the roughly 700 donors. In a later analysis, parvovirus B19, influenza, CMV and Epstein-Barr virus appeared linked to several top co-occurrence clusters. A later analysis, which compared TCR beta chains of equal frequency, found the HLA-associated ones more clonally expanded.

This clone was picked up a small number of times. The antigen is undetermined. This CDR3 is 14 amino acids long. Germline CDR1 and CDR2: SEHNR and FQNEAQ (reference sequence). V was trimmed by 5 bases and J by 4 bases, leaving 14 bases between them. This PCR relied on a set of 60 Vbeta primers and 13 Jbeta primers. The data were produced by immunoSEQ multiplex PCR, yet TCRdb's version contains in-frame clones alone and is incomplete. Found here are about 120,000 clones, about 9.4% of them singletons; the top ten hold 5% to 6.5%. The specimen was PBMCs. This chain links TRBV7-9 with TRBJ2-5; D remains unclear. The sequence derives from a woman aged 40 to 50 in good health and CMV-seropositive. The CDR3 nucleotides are TGTGCCAGCAGCGAAGCCGTGAGCCTAGAGACCCAGTACTTC. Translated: CASSEAVSLETQYF. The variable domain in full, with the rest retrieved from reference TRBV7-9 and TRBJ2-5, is DTGVSQNPRHKITKRGQNVTFRCDPISEHNRLYWYRQTLGQGPEFLTYFQNEAQLEKSRLLSDRFSAERPKGSFSTLEIQRTEQGDSAMYLCASSEAVSLETQYFGPGTRLLVL.